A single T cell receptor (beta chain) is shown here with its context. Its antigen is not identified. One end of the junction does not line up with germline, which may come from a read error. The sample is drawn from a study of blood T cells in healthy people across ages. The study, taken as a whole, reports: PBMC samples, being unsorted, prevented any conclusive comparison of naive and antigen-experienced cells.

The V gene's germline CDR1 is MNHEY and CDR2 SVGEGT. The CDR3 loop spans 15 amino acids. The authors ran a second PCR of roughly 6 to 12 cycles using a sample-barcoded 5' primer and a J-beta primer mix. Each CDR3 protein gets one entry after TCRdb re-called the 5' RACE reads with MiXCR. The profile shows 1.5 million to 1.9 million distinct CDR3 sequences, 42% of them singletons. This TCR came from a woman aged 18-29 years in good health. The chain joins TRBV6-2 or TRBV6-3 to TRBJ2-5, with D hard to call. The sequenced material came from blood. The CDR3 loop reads CASGYSYLAVETQYF. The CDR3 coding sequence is TGTGCCAGCGGTTACTCGTATCTTGCAGTAGAGACCCAGTACTTC.